A selection of T cell receptor beta chains follows, all from one sample in a study of CD4 T cells in relation to SARS-CoV-2 and coronaviruses. These receptors' antigens are unknown. Data came from immunoSEQ multiplex PCR; TCRdb stores just in-frame clones and leaves some out. The top ten hold about a quarter of the sample, which has about 14,000 clones, roughly 80% seen once. Sample: CD4+ T cells from PBMCs, cultured in vitro. The source is a human donor in good health. Each CDR3 is given with its conserved first and last residue. A D gene is named only where the DNA matches it firmly. Not every row has a clone size; where given, it reads once, few, many or a size class.

V gene	clone size	J gene	D gene	CDR3 protein	CDR3 DNA
TRBV6-5	-	TRBJ2-5	TRBD1	CASSSGQGAGETQYF	TGTGCCAGCAGTTCCGGACAGGGGGCGGGGGAGACCCAGTACTTC
TRBV6-1	-	TRBJ1-5	-	CASSGPEGGYSNQPQHF	TGTGCCAGCAGTGGGCCAGAGGGGGGGTATAGCAATCAGCCCCAGCATTTT
TRBV9	-	TRBJ2-3	TRBD1	CASSLDRGKYF	TGTGCCAGCAGCTTGGACAGGGGGAAGTATTTT
TRBV4-1	-	TRBJ2-7	TRBD2	CASSQPQRGAYEQYF	TGCGCCAGCAGCCAGCCCCAGCGGGGGGCCTACGAGCAGTACTTC
TRBV18	-	TRBJ2-7	-	CASSPSSGVYEQYF	TGTGCCAGCTCACCAAGCTCCGGGGTCTACGAGCAGTACTTC
TRBV9	-	TRBJ2-1	-	CASSVREGWSYNEQFF	TGTGCCAGCAGCGTAAGGGAAGGTTGGTCCTACAATGAGCAGTTCTTC
TRBV19	-	TRBJ2-2	-	CASSIQGSNTGELFF	TGTGCCAGTAGTATCCAGGGGAGTAACACCGGGGAGCTGTTTTTT
TRBV19	-	TRBJ2-2	TRBD2	CASSIDRAGRGTGELFF	TGTGCCAGTAGTATAGATCGAGCGGGGCGGGGGACCGGGGAGCTGTTTTTT
TRBV5-6	-	TRBJ2-7	TRBD2	CASSYGGNSYEQYF	TGTGCCAGCAGCTACGGGGGGAACTCCTACGAGCAGTACTTC
TRBV6-5	few	TRBJ2-2	-	CASKGLTGELFF	TGTGCCAGCAAAGGACTCACCGGGGAGCTGTTTTTT
TRBV18	-	TRBJ2-6	TRBD2	CASSAGLVVSGANVLTF	TGTGCCAGCTCAGCGGGACTAGTCGTCTCCGGGGCCAACGTCCTGACTTTC
TRBV18	-	TRBJ2-5	TRBD2	CASSPLAGGPGTQYF	TGTGCCAGCTCACCTCTAGCGGGAGGCCCAGGGACCCAGTACTTC
TRBV3-1/TRBV3-2	-	TRBJ2-1	TRBD2	CASSRPGLAAYNEQFF	TGTGCCAGCAGTCGACCGGGACTAGCGGCATACAATGAGCAGTTCTTC
TRBV28	-	TRBJ2-7	-	CASSLFPSLSYEQYF	TGTGCCAGCAGTTTATTCCCTTCCCTTTCCTACGAGCAGTACTTC
TRBV6-5	-	TRBJ1-1	TRBD1	CASASGGANTEAFF	TGTGCCAGCGCCTCAGGGGGGGCGAACACTGAAGCTTTCTTT
TRBV3-1/TRBV3-2	once	TRBJ1-1	-	CASSQLGTEAFF	TGTGCCAGCAGCCAGCTAGGGACTGAAGCTTTCTTT
TRBV15	-	TRBJ2-5	-	CATSSTQVLDQETQYF	TGTGCCACCAGCAGCACCCAGGTATTGGACCAAGAGACCCAGTACTTC
TRBV18	-	TRBJ1-4	-	CASSPRPTNEKLFF	TGTGCCAGCTCACCAAGGCCAACTAATGAAAAACTGTTTTTT
TRBV7-9	-	TRBJ2-2	TRBD2	CASSARTSGSLDTGELFF	TGTGCCAGCAGCGCCCGGACTAGCGGGAGTTTGGACACCGGGGAGCTGTTTTTT
TRBV6-5	-	TRBJ2-1	TRBD2	CASSYSGGRAEQFF	TGTGCCAGCAGTTACTCGGGAGGGCGCGCTGAGCAGTTCTTC
TRBV5-1	once	TRBJ1-1	-	CASSFGPGTEAFF	-
TRBV6-5	-	TRBJ2-1	-	CASSLSVAYNEQFF	TGTGCCAGCAGTTTAAGCGTAGCCTACAATGAGCAGTTCTTC
TRBV12-3/TRBV12-4	-	TRBJ2-7	-	CASSQTPDEQYF	TGTGCCAGCAGTCAAACCCCCGACGAGCAGTACTTC
TRBV2	-	TRBJ2-1	-	CASILSGHGNNEQFF	TGTGCCAGCATTTTATCGGGCCATGGAAACAATGAGCAGTTCTTC
TRBV9	few	TRBJ1-1	-	CASSVDQLNTEAFF	TGTGCCAGCAGCGTAGACCAGTTGAACACTGAAGCTTTCTTT
TRBV11-2	few	TRBJ2-1	TRBD2	CASRLLSGSSYNEQFF	TGTGCCAGCAGACTTCTAAGCGGGAGCTCCTACAATGAGCAGTTCTTC
TRBV6-5	-	TRBJ1-2	TRBD1	CASGKTGGYGYTF	TGTGCCAGCGGCAAGACAGGGGGGTATGGCTACACCTTC
TRBV3-1/TRBV3-2	-	TRBJ2-7	TRBD1	CASSQATGEYEQYF	TGTGCCAGCAGCCAAGCGACAGGGGAGTACGAGCAGTACTTC
TRBV28	-	TRBJ1-2	-	CASGYTGNYGYTF	TGTGCCAGCGGCTACACAGGGAACTATGGCTACACCTTC
TRBV4-2	-	TRBJ1-5	-	CASSQGISNQPQHF	TGTGCCAGCAGCCAAGGGATTAGCAATCAGCCCCAGCATTTT
TRBV5-1	few	TRBJ1-1	-	CASSLGGSPATEAFF	TGCGCCAGCAGCTTGGGGGGCTCCCCAGCCACTGAAGCTTTCTTT
TRBV10-3	-	TRBJ2-7	-	CAISESDEQYF	TGTGCCATCAGTGAGTCGGATGAGCAGTACTTC
TRBV19	few	TRBJ2-2	-	CASNKFWSTGELFF	TGTGCCAGTAATAAATTCTGGTCCACCGGGGAGCTGTTTTTT
TRBV9	-	TRBJ1-5	-	CASSVGLGSNQPQHF	TGTGCCAGCAGCGTAGGACTGGGTAGCAATCAGCCCCAGCATTTT
TRBV5-8	-	TRBJ1-2	-	CASLKGTVTYGYTF	TGTGCCAGCCTAAAAGGGACGGTCACCTATGGCTACACCTTC
TRBV28	-	TRBJ2-2	-	CASALGSLTGELFF	TGTGCCAGCGCCTTAGGTAGCCTCACCGGGGAGCTGTTTTTT
TRBV30	-	TRBJ2-1	TRBD2	CAWRKRTSGPPGNEQFF	TGTGCCTGGAGGAAGAGGACTAGCGGTCCACCGGGAAATGAGCAGTTCTTC
TRBV6-5	-	TRBJ2-3	-	CASSYEAMGGTDTQYF	TGTGCCAGCAGTTATGAAGCTATGGGTGGGACAGATACGCAGTATTTT
TRBV28	-	TRBJ1-2	TRBD1	CASSLPTGAGYGYTF	TGTGCCAGCAGTCTCCCGACAGGGGCTGGATATGGCTACACCTTC
TRBV20-1	-	TRBJ2-1	-	CSARVSGLPFF	TGCAGTGCTAGAGTCTCAGGACTTCCGTTCTTC
TRBV3-1/TRBV3-2	-	TRBJ1-2	TRBD1	CASSHALIHAGGGGYTF	TGTGCCAGCAGCCACGCTCTTATTCATGCAGGGGGCGGTGGCTACACCTTC
TRBV5-1	-	TRBJ2-1	TRBD1	CASSQGQGGNEQFF	TGCGCCAGCAGCCAAGGACAGGGGGGCAATGAGCAGTTCTTC